The rows below give T cell receptor beta chains drawn from one sample of a study of breast tumors, draining lymph nodes, adjacent tissues. MiXCR, applied by TCRdb to the multiplex PCR reads, yields one record per CDR3 protein. This table has some 170,000 distinct CDR3 sequences, about 34% appearing once. The source material was axillary lymph node tissue. The receptors stem from a female donor with breast cancer. Some clones in this sample may be carry-over from other donors' samples. The CDR3 runs from the conserved cysteine through the conserved F or W. Each record gives: clone size, J gene, V gene, D gene, CDR3 protein, CDR3 DNA. D genes are given only for firm matches. Clone size is shown for a subset of rows, as once, few, many or a class of expanded clone.

>many|TRBJ2-1|TRBV20-1|TRBD2
CSARDSSGSPYNEQFF
TGCAGTGCTAGAGATTCTAGCGGGAGCCCTTACAATGAGCAGTTCTTC
>many|TRBJ2-1|TRBV11-2|TRBD2
CASSLAGGPDEQFF
TGTGCCAGCAGCTTAGCGGGAGGGCCTGATGAGCAGTTCTTC
>.|TRBJ1-6|TRBV5-8|TRBD1
CASSLEQGSPLHF
TGTGCCAGCAGCTTAGAACAGGGGTCACCCCTCCACTTT
>.|TRBJ1-3|TRBV4-1|.
CASGQEGDSGNTIYF
TGCGCCAGCGGCCAGGAGGGGGACTCTGGAAACACCATATATTTT
>.|TRBJ2-7|TRBV20-1|.
CSAGAGGANSEQYF
TGCAGTGCTGGGGCGGGTGGGGCCAACTCCGAGCAGTACTTC
>many|TRBJ2-3|TRBV28|TRBD1
CASSSAGQGAEDTQYF
TGTGCCAGCAGCTCGGCCGGACAGGGGGCGGAAGATACGCAGTATTTT
>.|TRBJ2-1|TRBV28|.
CASSPIPAPGDNEQFF
TGTGCCAGCAGTCCGATCCCCGCACCCGGGGACAATGAGCAGTTCTTC
>many|TRBJ2-2|TRBV4-2|TRBD2
CASSQDGLAGGELFF
TGTGCCAGCAGCCAAGATGGGCTAGCGGGCGGGGAGCTGTTTTTT
>many|TRBJ2-7|TRBV28|TRBD2
CASSHTTSNYEQYF
TGTGCCAGCAGCCACACGACTAGCAACTACGAGCAGTACTTC
>many|TRBJ1-6|TRBV5-1|.
CASSLEGLDSPLHF
TGCGCCAGCAGCTTGGAGGGTCTGGATTCACCCCTCCACTTT
>many|TRBJ2-3|TRBV20-1|TRBD2
CSAKGTSGRPDTQYF
TGCAGTGCTAAAGGGACTAGCGGGAGACCAGATACGCAGTATTTT
>.|TRBJ1-4|TRBV6-6|TRBD1
CASHPQGAREKLFF
TGTGCCAGCCATCCCCAGGGGGCACGAGAAAAACTGTTTTTT
>many|TRBJ2-1|TRBV28|TRBD1
CASFRAGGNEQFF
TGTGCCAGCTTCAGGGCAGGGGGCAATGAGCAGTTCTTC
>many|TRBJ2-1|TRBV25-1|.
CASSEEWYEQFF
TGTGCCAGCAGTGAAGAGTGGTATGAGCAGTTCTTC
>.|TRBJ1-1|TRBV19|TRBD1
CASSRLRDRAFTEAFF
TGTGCCAGTAGTAGACTCCGGGACAGGGCGTTTACTGAAGCTTTCTTT
>.|TRBJ1-4|TRBV29-1|TRBD1
CSVADRVGTEKLFF
TGCAGCGTCGCGGACAGGGTCGGGACTGAAAAACTGTTTTTT
>.|TRBJ1-1|TRBV9|.
CASSVGHPGTEACF
TGTGCCAGCAGCGTAGGACACCCGGGGACTGAAGCTTGCTTT
>many|TRBJ2-1|TRBV6-5|.
CASGPPNEQFF
TGTGCCAGCGGGCCCCCCAATGAGCAGTTCTTC
>few|TRBJ1-1|TRBV7-9|.
CASSPRGANTEAFF
TGTGCCAGCAGCCCCAGAGGGGCCAACACTGAAGCTTTCTTT
>many|TRBJ2-7|TRBV11-2|TRBD2
CASSLAGLAGSEQYF
TGTGCCAGCAGCTTAGCCGGACTAGCGGGATCCGAGCAGTACTTC
>many|TRBJ2-7|TRBV7-8|TRBD1
CASSFGQGVLTYEQYF
TGTGCCAGCAGCTTCGGACAGGGGGTTCTGACCTACGAGCAGTACTTC
>many|TRBJ1-5|TRBV20-1|TRBD1
CSARGDTNQPQHF
TGCAGTGCCAGGGGGGACACTAATCAGCCCCAGCATTTT
>many|TRBJ2-5|TRBV7-6|TRBD2
CASSPSRLAGETQYF
TGTGCCAGCAGCCCTTCTAGACTAGCTGGGGAGACCCAGTACTTC
>many|TRBJ2-7|TRBV5-1|TRBD1
CASSTAGGGFDEQYF
TGCGCCAGCAGCACCGCAGGGGGTGGCTTTGACGAGCAGTACTTC
>.|TRBJ1-5|TRBV20-1|TRBD1
CSAKQGQGDTDSNQPQHF
TGCAGTGCTAAACAGGGCCAGGGGGACACAGATAGCAATCAGCCCCAGCATTTT
>many|TRBJ1-2|TRBV29-1|.
CSVDTTGYTF
TGCAGCGTTGACACCACTGGCTACACCTTC
>many|TRBJ1-2|TRBV9|.
CASSEGQTYGYTF
TGTGCCAGCAGCGAAGGACAGACGTATGGCTACACCTTC
>many|TRBJ1-6|TRBV6-5|.
CASSYSPPGSNSPLHF
TGTGCCAGCAGTTACTCCCCGCCAGGGAGTAATTCACCCCTCCACTTT
>many|TRBJ2-1|TRBV29-1|.
CSVESLGGGNDEQFF
TGCAGCGTTGAGTCTCTTGGAGGGGGGAACGATGAGCAGTTCTTC
>.|TRBJ2-7|TRBV7-9|TRBD2
CASSLDAGASSYEWYF
TGTGCCAGCAGCTTAGACGCGGGAGCCAGCTCCTACGAGTGGTACTTC
>many|TRBJ1-4|TRBV9|TRBD1
CASSALDRGNEKLFF
TGTGCCAGCAGCGCACTCGACAGGGGTAATGAAAAACTGTTTTTT
>many|TRBJ2-7|TRBV20-1|.
CSAWNSRVQAYEQYF
TGCAGTGCCTGGAACTCCCGGGTCCAAGCCTACGAGCAGTACTTC
>many|TRBJ1-5|TRBV6-5|.
CASSPTRDFGQPQHF
TGTGCCAGCAGTCCAACTCGGGATTTCGGCCAGCCCCAGCATTTT
>many|TRBJ1-2|TRBV28|.
CASSSQGLGYTF
TGTGCCAGCAGTTCCCAGGGTCTTGGCTACACCTTC
>many|TRBJ2-7|TRBV3-1|.
CASSPTGYEQYF
TGTGCCAGCAGCCCGACTGGCTACGAGCAGTACTTC
>many|TRBJ2-1|TRBV9|TRBD2
CASSVEPSGGLSSYNEQFF
TGTGCCAGCAGCGTAGAACCTAGCGGGGGGCTGAGCTCCTACAATGAGCAGTTCTTC
>.|TRBJ1-1|TRBV6-6|TRBD1
CASSYSGQGRTEAFF
TGTGCCAGCAGTTACTCGGGACAGGGGAGAACTGAAGCTTTCTTT
>many|TRBJ2-3|TRBV6-4|TRBD1
CASSRDRSDTQYF
TGTGCCAGCAGCCGGGACAGATCAGATACGCAGTATTTT
>many|TRBJ1-4|TRBV5-6|.
CASSYGGINEKLFF
TGTGCCAGCTCTTACGGTGGTATTAATGAAAAACTGTTTTTT
>few|TRBJ2-1|TRBV3-1|TRBD1
CASSQDWAGGPNEQFF
TGTGCCAGCAGCCAAGATTGGGCAGGGGGCCCGAATGAGCAGTTCTTC
>.|TRBJ2-1|TRBV20-1|.
CSAIPGRGATYNEQFF
TGCAGTGCTATCCCAGGTCGGGGGGCCACCTACAATGAGCAGTTCTTC
>many|TRBJ2-7|TRBV5-1|.
CASSLGTFEQYF
TGCGCCAGCAGCCTTGGGACCTTCGAGCAGTACTTC
>many|TRBJ1-6|TRBV20-1|.
CSARVSEDSPLHF
TGCAGTGCTAGAGTCTCGGAGGATTCACCCCTCCACTTT
>once|TRBJ2-1|TRBV11-2|.
CASSSRRGAWEQFF
TGTGCCAGCAGCTCCCGTCGCGGGGCATGGGAGCAGTTCTTC